This entry lists 8 T cell receptor beta chains sequenced from one sample in a study of CD8+CD57+ T cells in acquired aplastic anemia. The use of genomic DNA as template underpinned the TCR beta VDJ and CDR3 profiling. TCRdb itself ran the reads through MiXCR, one entry per CDR3 protein. In the table there are roughly 170,000 distinct CDR3 sequences, around 60% of which are singletons. The sample comprised sorted CD4+, CD8+, or CD8+CD57+ T cells (not recorded which) from PBMCs. These receptors originate from a human donor in good health.

The rearrangement joins TRBV2 to TRBJ2-7, with a possible D match to TRBD1 (5 bases). The germline V gene has CDR1 SNHLY and CDR2 FYNNEI. The CDR3 has 13 amino acids. Trimming shortened V by 4 bases and J by 5 bases, and 12 bases separated the two germline ends. The DNA for the CDR3 is TGTGCCAGCAGTGCTGCAGGGAAGAACGAGCAGTACTTC. It specifies CASSAAGKNEQYF.

For this clonotype: This may be a read error: a much more frequent sequence differs by one nucleotide. The chain uses TRBV9 and TRBJ2-3, with no clear D. Trimming left V 0 bases short and J 2 bases short, with 7 bases between. Germline V lookup: CDR1 SGDLS, CDR2 YYNGEE. This CDR3 has 14 residues. CDR3 region: CASSVVTDTDTQYF. DNA of the CDR3: TGTGCCAGCAGCGTAGTAACGGACACAGATACGCAGTATTTT.

This sequence joins TRBV7-8 and TRBJ2-1; no definite D call. The germline gives CDR1 SGHVS, CDR2 FQNEAQ. V lost 0 bases and J 8 bases, leaving 5 bases between the germline ends. The length of the CDR3 is 12 residues. CDR3 DNA sequence: TGTGCCAGCAGCTTAGCGTCGGATGAGCAGTTCTTC. This gives the protein CASSLASDEQFF.

This chain joins TRBV20-1 and TRBJ2-5; 10 positions agree with TRBD1. After removal of 5 bases from V and 5 bases from J, the junction contained 8 bases not matched to a gene. CDR3 length: 14 residues. Germline values: CDR1 DFQATT, CDR2 SNEGSKA (reference sequence). The CDR3 bases are TGCAGTGCTGGGAGGACAGGGGGAGGGGAGACCCAGTACTTC. This sequence encodes CSAGRTGGGETQYF.

V usage is TRBV29-1 and J usage is TRBJ1-1; D is uncertain. Germline values: CDR1 SQVTM, CDR2 ANQGSEA. The germline V and J ends were trimmed by 5 bases and 4 bases, with 11 bases remaining between them. This CDR3 comprises 12 residues. The CDR3 protein is CSVNIGSTEAFF. The CDR3 region has the DNA TGCAGCGTTAACATCGGGAGCACTGAAGCTTTCTTT.

The chain joins TRBV7-9 to TRBJ2-7, with D perhaps matching TRBD1 (5 bases). Germline-derived CDR1 and CDR2 are SEHNR and FQNEAQ (reference sequence). V shed 10 bases and J shed 2 bases, with 12 bases lying between them. The CDR3 sequence is 12 residues long. CDR3 region: CAIGAFTYEQYF. The CDR3 nucleotides read TGTGCCATAGGGGCATTTACCTACGAGCAGTACTTC.

This clonotype showed up just a few times. The chain has TRBV20-1 and TRBJ1-2; D is uncertain. The CDR3 runs 13 residues. V was cut by 3 bases and J by 4 bases, with 12 bases left in between. The V gene's germline CDR1 is DFQATT and CDR2 SNEGSKA (reference sequence). As DNA, the CDR3 is TGCAGTGCTAGGGAAAATTCCCCCTATGGCTACACCTTC. Translation gives CSARENSPYGYTF.

This chain connects TRBV2 to TRBJ1-4; unclear D gene. This CDR3 comprises 14 residues. Trimming removed 9 bases at V and 2 bases at J, with 13 bases between. Germline CDR1 and CDR2: SNHLY and FYNNEI. The CDR3 region has the DNA TGTGCCAGTAAGAGTACTGGTACTAATGAAAAACTGTTTTTT. This sequence encodes CASKSTGTNEKLFF. Full variable domain (rest looked up from reference TRBV2 and TRBJ1-4): EPEVTQTPSHQVTQMGQEVILRCVPISNHLYFYWYRQILGQKVEFLVSFYNNEISEKSEIFDDQFSVERPDGSNFTLKIRSTKLEDSAMYFCASKSTGTNEKLFFGSGTQLSVL.